The T cell receptor (beta chain) under discussion was sequenced for a study of blood T cell repertoires in COVID-19. Generated by immunoSEQ multiplex PCR, the TCRdb table keeps only in-frame clones and is missing some. The sample yields 64,000 or so clones, more than 60% seen once. The CDR3 extends over 13 amino acids. Per the germline V gene, CDR1 is SGHDT and CDR2 is YYEEEE. The V and J ends lost 5 bases and 5 bases respectively, with 13 bases between them. Sequenced: peripheral blood. The TCR comes from a human donor in a cohort sampled during active COVID-19. V and J are TRBV5-6 and TRBJ2-5, with D possibly TRBD1 on 6 matching bases. The CDR3 loop is CASSFAGQETQYF. In DNA form, the CDR3 reads TGTGCCAGCAGTTTTGCTGGACAGGAGACCCAGTACTTC.